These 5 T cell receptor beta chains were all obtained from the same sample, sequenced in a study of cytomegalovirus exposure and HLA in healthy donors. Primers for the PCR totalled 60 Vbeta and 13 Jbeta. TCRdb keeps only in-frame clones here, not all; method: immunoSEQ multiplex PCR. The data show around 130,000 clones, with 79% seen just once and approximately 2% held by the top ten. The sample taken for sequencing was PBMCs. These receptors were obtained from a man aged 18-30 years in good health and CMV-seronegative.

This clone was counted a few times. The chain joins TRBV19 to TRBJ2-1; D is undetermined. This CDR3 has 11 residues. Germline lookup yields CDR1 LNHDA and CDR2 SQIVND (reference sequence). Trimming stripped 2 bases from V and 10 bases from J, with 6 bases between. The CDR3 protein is CASSISSEQFF. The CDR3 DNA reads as TGTGCCAGTAGTATATCGAGCGAGCAGTTCTTC.

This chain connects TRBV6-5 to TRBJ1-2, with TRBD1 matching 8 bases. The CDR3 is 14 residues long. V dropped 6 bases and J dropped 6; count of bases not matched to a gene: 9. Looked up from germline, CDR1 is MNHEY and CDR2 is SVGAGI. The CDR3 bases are TGTGCCAGCAGATACCGTACAGGGGGGGATGGCTACACCTTC. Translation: CASRYRTGGDGYTF.

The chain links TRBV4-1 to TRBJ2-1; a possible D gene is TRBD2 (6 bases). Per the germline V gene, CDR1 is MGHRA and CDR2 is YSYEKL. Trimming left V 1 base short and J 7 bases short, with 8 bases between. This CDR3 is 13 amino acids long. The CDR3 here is CASSQVSGNEQFF. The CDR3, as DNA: TGCGCCAGCAGCCAAGTTAGCGGAAATGAGCAGTTCTTC.

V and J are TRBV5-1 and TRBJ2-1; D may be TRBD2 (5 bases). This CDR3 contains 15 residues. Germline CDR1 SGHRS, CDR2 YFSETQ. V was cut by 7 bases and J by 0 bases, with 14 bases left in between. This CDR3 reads CASLAGSSSYNEQFF. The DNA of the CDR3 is TGCGCCAGCCTGGCGGGCTCGAGCTCCTACAATGAGCAGTTCTTC.

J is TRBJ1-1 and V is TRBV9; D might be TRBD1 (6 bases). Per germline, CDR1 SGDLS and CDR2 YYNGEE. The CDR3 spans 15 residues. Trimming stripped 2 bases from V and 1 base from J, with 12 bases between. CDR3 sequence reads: CASSVHVGQNTEAFF. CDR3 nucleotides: TGTGCCAGCAGCGTCCACGTGGGACAGAACACTGAAGCTTTCTTT.